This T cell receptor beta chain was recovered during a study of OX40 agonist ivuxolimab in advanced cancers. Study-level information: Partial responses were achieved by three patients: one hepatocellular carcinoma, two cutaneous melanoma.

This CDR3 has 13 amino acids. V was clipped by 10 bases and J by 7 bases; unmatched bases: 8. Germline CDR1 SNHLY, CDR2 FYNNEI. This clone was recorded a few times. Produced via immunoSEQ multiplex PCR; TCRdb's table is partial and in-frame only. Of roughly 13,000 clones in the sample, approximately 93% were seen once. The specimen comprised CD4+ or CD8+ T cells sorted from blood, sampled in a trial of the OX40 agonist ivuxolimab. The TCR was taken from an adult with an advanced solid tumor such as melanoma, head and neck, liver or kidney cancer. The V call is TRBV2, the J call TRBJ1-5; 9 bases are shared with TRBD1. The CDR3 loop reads CAIDRGKGQPQHF. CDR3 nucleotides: TGTGCCATCGACAGGGGGAAGGGGCAGCCCCAGCATTTT.